These 2 T cell receptor beta chains came from one sample sequenced in a study of graft-versus-host responses after intestinal transplantation. TCRdb keeps only in-frame clones here, not all; method: immunoSEQ multiplex PCR. In the table there are 45,000 or so clones, roughly 90% of which are singletons. The sample here was PBMCs, taken 524 days after transplant. The receptors were sampled from a human patient who received an intestinal transplant, so some T cells may come from the graft donor.

The chain couples TRBV29-1 to TRBJ2-3; the D call may be TRBD1 or TRBD2 (5 bases each). The V end lost 5 bases, the J end lost 2 bases, and 17 bases lay between the germline ends. The CDR3 is made up of 15 amino acids. The germline gives CDR1 SQVTM, CDR2 ANQGSEA. The DNA for the CDR3 is TGCAGCGTTTGCAGGGTGGTGGAGGTCACAGATACGCAGTATTTT. Translating gives CSVCRVVEVTDTQYF.

This sequence joins TRBV4-1 and TRBJ2-2; D unresolved. Per the germline V gene, CDR1 is MGHRA and CDR2 is YSYEKL. Trimming took off 0 bases at V and 0 bases at J, with 5 bases between the two ends. The CDR3 covers 15 residues. As DNA, the CDR3 is TGCGCCAGCAGCCAAGAGGGTTCGAACACCGGGGAGCTGTTTTTT. It codes for CASSQEGSNTGELFF.